These T cell receptor beta chains were read from a single sample in a study of blood T cell repertoires in COVID-19. The table came from immunoSEQ multiplex PCR; TCRdb's copy has only in-frame clones and leaves some out. The sample has 250,000 to 350,000 clones, around 87% seen once. Sequencing used peripheral blood. The origin of the receptors is a woman aged 50 to 60 who had recovered from COVID-19. Each CDR3 is given with its conserved first and last residue. The D gene is left open where the match is weak. Expanded clones are given a class, and other clones once, few, many or no size at all.

abundance: .
d_gene: .
v_gene: TRBV9
j_gene: TRBJ1-6
len: 16
CDR3aa: CASSPLRQHYNSPLHF
CDR3nt: TGTGCCAGCAGCCCCTTGAGGCAGCACTATAATTCACCCCTCCACTTT

abundance: .
d_gene: .
v_gene: TRBV18
j_gene: TRBJ1-1
len: 17
CDR3aa: CASSPPGGYGMNTEAFF
CDR3nt: TGTGCCAGCTCACCACCGGGAGGTTACGGGATGAACACTGAAGCTTTCTTT

abundance: once
d_gene: .
v_gene: TRBV28
j_gene: TRBJ2-2
len: 15
CDR3aa: CASSFRAKSSGELFF
CDR3nt: TGTGCCAGCAGTTTCAGGGCTAAGTCTTCCGGGGAGCTGTTTTTT

abundance: .
d_gene: TRBD2
v_gene: TRBV5-6
j_gene: TRBJ2-5
len: 15
CDR3aa: CASSGTSRVQETQYF
CDR3nt: TGTGCCAGCAGCGGGACTAGCAGGGTACAAGAGACCCAGTACTTC

abundance: .
d_gene: .
v_gene: TRBV18
j_gene: TRBJ1-3
len: 14
CDR3aa: CASSLSPSGNTIYF
CDR3nt: TGTGCCAGCTCACTTAGTCCCTCTGGAAACACCATATATTTT

abundance: .
d_gene: TRBD2
v_gene: TRBV4-3
j_gene: TRBJ2-1
len: 16
CDR3aa: CASSLLKSGGVDEQFF
CDR3nt: TGCGCCAGCAGCCTCTTGAAAAGCGGGGGGGTTGATGAGCAGTTCTTC

abundance: .
d_gene: .
v_gene: TRBV6-1
j_gene: TRBJ1-2
len: 15
CDR3aa: CASSESGVQIYGYTF
CDR3nt: TGTGCCAGCAGTGAATCGGGAGTGCAAATCTATGGCTACACCTTC

abundance: .
d_gene: .
v_gene: TRBV7-2
j_gene: TRBJ1-2
len: 16
CDR3aa: CASSLTTGTRINGYTF
CDR3nt: TGTGCCAGCAGCTTAACGACCGGGACACGGATTAATGGCTACACCTTC

abundance: .
d_gene: TRBD2
v_gene: TRBV7-8
j_gene: TRBJ2-7
len: 16
CDR3aa: CASSSLTSGRIYEQYF
CDR3nt: TGTGCCAGCAGTTCTTTAACTAGCGGGAGAATCTACGAGCAGTACTTC

abundance: few
d_gene: TRBD1
v_gene: TRBV5-1
j_gene: TRBJ1-1
len: 14
CDR3aa: CASSPGQGGTEAFF
CDR3nt: TGCGCCAGCAGCCCCGGACAGGGCGGGACTGAAGCTTTCTTT

abundance: .
d_gene: .
v_gene: TRBV18
j_gene: TRBJ1-2
len: 14
CDR3aa: CASSPPSGFNGYTF
CDR3nt: TGTGCCAGCTCACCACCGTCCGGGTTTAACGGCTACACCTTC

abundance: .
d_gene: TRBD1
v_gene: TRBV29-1
j_gene: TRBJ2-2
len: 12
CDR3aa: CSVDREAGELFF
CDR3nt: TGCAGCGTAGACAGGGAAGCCGGGGAGCTGTTTTTT

abundance: .
d_gene: .
v_gene: TRBV7-2
j_gene: TRBJ1-1
len: 14
CDR3aa: CASRGRLRDTEAFF
CDR3nt: TGTGCCAGCAGGGGGCGTTTACGGGACACTGAAGCTTTCTTT

abundance: .
d_gene: .
v_gene: TRBV11-3
j_gene: TRBJ2-2
len: 15
CDR3aa: CASSLYSGSTGELFF
CDR3nt: TGTGCCAGCAGCTTATACTCGGGAAGCACCGGGGAGCTGTTTTTT

abundance: .
d_gene: .
v_gene: TRBV7-8
j_gene: TRBJ1-5
len: 15
CDR3aa: CASSLGAGMNQPQHF
CDR3nt: TGTGCCAGCAGCTTAGGGGCGGGAATGAATCAGCCCCAGCATTTT

abundance: .
d_gene: .
v_gene: TRBV28
j_gene: TRBJ1-6
len: 13
CDR3aa: CASSIEQGIPLHF
CDR3nt: TGTGCCAGCAGTATCGAACAGGGTATCCCCCTCCACTTT

abundance: .
d_gene: TRBD1
v_gene: TRBV6-2/TRBV6-3
j_gene: TRBJ2-1
len: 14
CDR3aa: CASSGTGAYNEQFF
CDR3nt: TGTGCCAGCAGTGGGACAGGGGCCTACAATGAGCAGTTCTTC

abundance: .
d_gene: TRBD2
v_gene: TRBV5-4
j_gene: TRBJ2-5
len: 16
CDR3aa: CASSSIAGEGAETQYF
CDR3nt: TGTGCCAGCAGCTCGATAGCGGGGGAGGGGGCGGAGACCCAGTACTTC

abundance: .
d_gene: TRBD1
v_gene: TRBV5-1
j_gene: TRBJ1-2
len: 15
CDR3aa: CASSPRDRDNYGYTF
CDR3nt: TGCGCCAGCAGCCCCCGGGACAGGGACAACTATGGCTACACCTTC

abundance: .
d_gene: .
v_gene: TRBV24-1
j_gene: TRBJ2-3
len: 13
CDR3aa: CATTGGSTDTQYF
CDR3nt: TGTGCCACAACGGGTGGAAGCACAGATACGCAGTATTTT

abundance: .
d_gene: .
v_gene: TRBV29-1
j_gene: TRBJ2-1
len: 13
CDR3aa: CSVEGGGGLEQFF
CDR3nt: TGCAGCGTTGAAGGGGGAGGGGGTCTTGAGCAGTTCTTC

abundance: .
d_gene: .
v_gene: TRBV5-1
j_gene: TRBJ1-2
len: 15
CDR3aa: CASSVSGESNYGYTF
CDR3nt: TGCGCCAGCAGCGTGAGCGGGGAATCTAACTATGGCTACACCTTC